Below, 3 T cell receptor beta chains from the same sample are listed, as sequenced in a study of T-cell memory formation after mild COVID-19. TCRdb reanalysed the 5' RACE reads using MiXCR and keeps one entry per CDR3 protein. The table shows about 140,000 distinct CDR3 sequences, with less than 25% occurring only once. Sequencing used PBMCs or a T cell subset sorted from them (not recorded which). Receptors were obtained from an adult woman who had mild COVID-19 (a few samples of this study predate the infection). Cell type and time point are not known.

This clonotype turned up a few times. This chain uses TRBV19 with TRBJ2-7; 8 bases fit TRBD1. This CDR3 spans 14 amino acids. Germline CDR1 is LNHDA and CDR2 is SQIVND (reference sequence). The junction had 9 bases not matched to a gene; V was cut back by 5 bases and J by 6 bases. DNA for the CDR3: TGTGCCAGTAGTGCGGGACAGGCCCCAGGCGAGCAGTACTTC. Amino acid sequence: CASSAGQAPGEQYF.

By sample fraction, this clonotype is medium-sized (0.01 to 0.1%). DNA of the CDR3: TGTGCCAGCAGCTCTCGCCGGGGGGTCTCTGGAAACACCATATATTTT. Protein: CASSSRRGVSGNTIYF. V usage is TRBV7-8 and J usage is TRBJ1-3, with TRBD1 as a possible D gene (5 bases). The CDR3 is 16 amino acids. Germline V CDR1 and CDR2: SGHVS, FQNEAQ. V was trimmed by 4 bases and J by 0 bases, leaving 13 bases between them.

The chain joins TRBV4-3 to TRBJ2-2; 7 bases match TRBD2. CDR3 length: 17 amino acids. Unmatched junction bases numbered 6, after V lost 1 base and J lost 1 base. Germline-derived CDR1 and CDR2 are LGHNA and YSLEER. CDR3 sequence reads: CASSQVLERENTGELFF. The CDR3 DNA follows: TGCGCCAGCAGCCAAGTCTTAGAGCGGGAGAACACCGGGGAGCTGTTTTTT.